Below, 8 T cell receptor beta chains from the same sample are listed, as sequenced in a study of hypomethylating agent response in myelodysplastic syndrome. Method: immunoSEQ multiplex PCR; TCRdb's copy keeps in-frame clones and lacks some. The sample records approximately 2,000 clones, approximately 86% being singletons. The sequences come from bone marrow, collected before or after starting hypomethylating agent treatment for myelodysplastic syndrome (not recorded which). The receptor source for this set is a human donor with myelodysplastic syndrome.

The count of this clone is one. The CDR3 protein is CASSYHYTKLAFF. In DNA form, the CDR3 reads TGTGCCAGCAGTTACCACTATACGAAGTTAGCTTTCTTT. The rearrangement links TRBV6-9 to TRBJ1-1; D unclear. V lost 3 bases and J 10 bases, leaving 15 bases between the germline ends. The CDR3 is made up of 13 amino acids. Germline CDR1 and CDR2: MNHGY and SVAAGI.

The V and J genes are TRBV28 and TRBJ2-2; 7 nucleotides agree with TRBD1. This CDR3 has 15 amino acids. The germline V gene encodes CDR1 MDHEN and CDR2 SYDVKM. Trimming at V came to 10 bases and at J to 3 bases, leaving 11 bases not matched to a gene. This CDR3 reads CATIRDRVDTGELFF. DNA for the CDR3: TGTGCCACCATCCGAGACAGGGTAGACACCGGGGAGCTGTTTTTT.

V gene TRBV9 combines with J gene TRBJ1-1; D unclear. V was shortened by 0 bases and J by 3 bases, with 18 bases between the two germline ends. This CDR3 is 17 amino acids long. Germline V gene sequence: CDR1 SGDLS, CDR2 YYNGEE. This CDR3 is CASSVGLTGLEDTEAFF. CDR3 coding DNA: TGTGCCAGCAGCGTAGGGCTGACCGGGTTGGAGGACACTGAAGCTTTCTTT.

The chain joins TRBV29-1 to TRBJ2-7; 9 nucleotides line up with TRBD1. The CDR3 runs 13 residues. In germline, CDR1 is SQVTM, CDR2 ANQGSEA. The V gene end was trimmed by 6 bases and the J gene end by 9 bases; junction bases not matched to a gene: 12. CDR3 coding DNA: TGCAGCGTGGACCGGACAGGGGAGAACCGGCAGTACTTC. Translating it yields CSVDRTGENRQYF.

This rearrangement joins TRBV10-3 to TRBJ2-1; D possibly uses TRBD1 or TRBD2 (5 bases each). Trimming stripped 3 bases from V and 9 bases from J, with 18 bases between. The CDR3 consists of 15 residues. CDR1 is ENHRY, CDR2 SYGVKD, per germline. The CDR3 DNA is TGTGCCATCAGTGACACATCCGGGGCTCAGTTTGAGCAGTTCTTC. Amino acids: CAISDTSGAQFEQFF.

This chain connects TRBV14 to TRBJ2-1; tentatively, D is TRBD2 (6 bases). CDR1 is SGHDN and CDR2 is FVKESK in the germline V gene. Trimming took off 2 bases at V and 6 bases at J, with 17 bases between the two ends. This CDR3 is built from 16 residues. The CDR3 DNA follows: TGTGCCAGCAGCCAAATAAATCGGGACTCAATCAATGAGCAGTTCTTC. It specifies CASSQINRDSINEQFF.

The chain links TRBV9 to TRBJ2-2, with TRBD2 identical over 12 bases. V was clipped by 0 bases and J by 4 bases; unmatched bases: 4. Germline V gene sequence: CDR1 SGDLS, CDR2 YYNGEE. This CDR3 has 17 residues. The CDR3 reads CASSVGRLAGVTGELFF. Written as DNA, the CDR3 is TGTGCCAGCAGCGTAGGGAGACTAGCGGGAGTCACCGGGGAGCTGTTTTTT.

The V and J genes are TRBV11-2 and TRBJ2-1; D gene ambiguous. In germline, CDR1 is SGHAT, CDR2 FQNNGV. Trimming pared 4 bases from V and 5 bases from J, leaving 9 bases between. The CDR3 is made up of 13 amino acids. CDR3 sequence: CASSSKPHNEQFF. CDR3 nucleotide sequence: TGTGCCAGCAGCTCAAAGCCGCACAATGAGCAGTTCTTC.